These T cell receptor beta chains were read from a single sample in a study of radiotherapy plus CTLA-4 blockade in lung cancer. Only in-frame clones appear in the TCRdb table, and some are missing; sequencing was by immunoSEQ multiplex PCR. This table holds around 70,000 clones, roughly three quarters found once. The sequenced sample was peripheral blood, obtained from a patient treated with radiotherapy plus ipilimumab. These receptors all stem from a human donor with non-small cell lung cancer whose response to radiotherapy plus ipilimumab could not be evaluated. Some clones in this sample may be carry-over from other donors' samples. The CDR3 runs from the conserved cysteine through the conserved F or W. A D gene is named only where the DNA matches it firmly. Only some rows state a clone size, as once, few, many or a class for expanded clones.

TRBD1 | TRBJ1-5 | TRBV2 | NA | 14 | TGTGCCAGCAGCCCTGACAGGGGCAATCAGCCCCAGCATTTT | CASSPDRGNQPQHF
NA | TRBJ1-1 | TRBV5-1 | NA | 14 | TGCGCCAGCAGCTTCCTAGGGGTAGCCACTGAAGCTTTCTTT | CASSFLGVATEAFF
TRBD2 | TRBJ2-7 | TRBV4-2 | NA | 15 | TGTGCCAGCAGCCAAGATAGGACTAGCGGACACGAGCAGTACTTC | CASSQDRTSGHEQYF
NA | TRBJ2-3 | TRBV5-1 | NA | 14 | TGCGCCAGCAGCCCACGACAGGCCCAGGATACGCAGTATTTT | CASSPRQAQDTQYF
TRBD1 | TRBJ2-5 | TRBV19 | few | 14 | TGTGCCAGTAGTTCCGGACAGGGTCAAGAGACCCAGTACTTC | CASSSGQGQETQYF
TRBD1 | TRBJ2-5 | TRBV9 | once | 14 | TGTGCCAGCAGCGTAGACAGGGGACCCTGGACCCAGTACTTC | CASSVDRGPWTQYF
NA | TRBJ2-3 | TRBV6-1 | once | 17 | TGTGCCAGCAGTGAAGGGGCGGGGACTCCTCGCGCAGATACGCAGTATTTT | CASSEGAGTPRADTQYF
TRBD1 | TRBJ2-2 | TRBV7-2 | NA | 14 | TGTGCCAGCAGCTATAGGACAGGGACCGGGGAGCTGTTTTTT | CASSYRTGTGELFF
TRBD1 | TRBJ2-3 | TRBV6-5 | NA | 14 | TGTGCCAGCAGTGTGGGACAGGGTACAGATACGCAGTATTTT | CASSVGQGTDTQYF
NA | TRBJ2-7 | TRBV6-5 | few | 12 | TGTGCCAGCAGTCCGGGGGTCCACGAGCAGTACTTC | CASSPGVHEQYF
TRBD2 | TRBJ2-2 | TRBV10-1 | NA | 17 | TGCGCCAGCAGTGAGTCGGAAATAGCGGGGGGGGCCGGGGAGCTGTTTTTT | CASSESEIAGGAGELFF
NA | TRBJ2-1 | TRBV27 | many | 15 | TGTGCCAGCAGTCCAGGGTGGGGCTCCTACAATGAGCAGTTCTTC | CASSPGWGSYNEQFF
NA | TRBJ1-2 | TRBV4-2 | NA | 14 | TGTGCCAGCAGCCAAGACCAACAGGGTTATGGCTACACCTTC | CASSQDQQGYGYTF
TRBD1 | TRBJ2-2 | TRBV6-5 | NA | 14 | TGTGCCAGCAGATGGGACAGGTACACCGGGGAGCTGTTTTTT | CASRWDRYTGELFF
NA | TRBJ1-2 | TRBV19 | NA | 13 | TGTGCCAGTAGTATAGACCAGAACTATGGCTACACCTTC | CASSIDQNYGYTF
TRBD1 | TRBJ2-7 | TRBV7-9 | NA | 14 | TGTGCCAGCAGCACTACAGGGGACAGCTACGAGCAGTACTTC | CASSTTGDSYEQYF
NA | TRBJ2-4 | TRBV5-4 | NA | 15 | TGTGCCAGCAGCTTGGCCGCTAGCGACAAAAACATTCAGTACTTC | CASSLAASDKNIQYF
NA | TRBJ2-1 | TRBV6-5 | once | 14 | TGTGCCAGCAGTCCTTTCGGTGGGCACAATGAGCAGTTCTTC | CASSPFGGHNEQFF
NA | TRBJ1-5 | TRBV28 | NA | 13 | TGTGCCACCGCAGGGAATAGCAATCAGCCCCAGCATTTT | CATAGNSNQPQHF
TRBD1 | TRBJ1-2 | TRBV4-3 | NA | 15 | TGCGCCAGCAGCCGCGGGACAGGGGACGGCTATGGCTACACCTTC | CASSRGTGDGYGYTF
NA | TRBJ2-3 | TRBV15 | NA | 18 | TGTGCCACCAGCAGAGGAAGGGACGCGGGACCCAACACAGATACGCAGTATTTT | CATSRGRDAGPNTDTQYF
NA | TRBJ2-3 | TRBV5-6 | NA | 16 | TGTGCCAGCAGCTTGGCCAGCGGTTCTAGCACAGATACGCAGTATTTT | CASSLASGSSTDTQYF
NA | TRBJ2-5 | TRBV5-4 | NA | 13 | TGTGCCAGCAGCTCGGGGGACCGGGAGACCCAGTACTTC | CASSSGDRETQYF
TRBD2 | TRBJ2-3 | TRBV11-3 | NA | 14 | TGTGCCAGCAGCTTAGACGGAGCGGGGGGGCCCAAGTATTTT | CASSLDGAGGPKYF
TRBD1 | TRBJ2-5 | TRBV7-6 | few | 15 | TGTGCCAGCAGCGATACGACAGGGTCGGGGGAGACCCAGTACTTC | CASSDTTGSGETQYF
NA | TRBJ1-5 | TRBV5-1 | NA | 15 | TGCGCCAGCAGTACGGGGGTGGGGGGGAATCAGCCCCAGCATTTT | CASSTGVGGNQPQHF
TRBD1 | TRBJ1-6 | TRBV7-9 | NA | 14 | TGTGCCAGCAGCCGAGGACAGGGGAATTCACCCCTCCACTTT | CASSRGQGNSPLHF
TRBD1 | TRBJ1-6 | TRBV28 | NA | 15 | TGTGCCAGCAGACGTTGGGACAGGACCAATTCACCCCTCCACTTT | CASRRWDRTNSPLHF
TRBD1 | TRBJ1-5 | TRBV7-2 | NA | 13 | TGTGCCAGCAGCCGGGACAGGGATCAGCCCCAGCATTTT | CASSRDRDQPQHF
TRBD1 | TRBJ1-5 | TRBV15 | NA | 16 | TGTGCCACCAGCAGACGGGGGACAGGGGTTACTCAGCCCCAGCATTTT | CATSRRGTGVTQPQHF
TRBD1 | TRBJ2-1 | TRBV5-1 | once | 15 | TGCGCCAGCAGCGTGACAGGGGCTGAGTACAATGAGCAGTTCTTC | CASSVTGAEYNEQFF
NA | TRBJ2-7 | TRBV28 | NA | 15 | TGTGCCAGCAGTTTCCTGACAGAAATCTCCTACGAGCAGTACTTC | CASSFLTEISYEQYF
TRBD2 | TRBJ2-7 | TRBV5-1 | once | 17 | TGCGCCAGCAGCTTGACTAGCGGGAACTCTCCAGGGGTCGGGCAGTACTTC | CASSLTSGNSPGVGQYF
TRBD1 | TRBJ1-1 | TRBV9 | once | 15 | TGTGCCAGCAGCGCCCGACAGGGGGGGGGCACTGAAGCTTTCTTT | CASSARQGGGTEAFF
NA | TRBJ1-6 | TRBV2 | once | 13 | TGTGCCAGCAGGACAGACTATAATTCACCCCTCCACTTT | CASRTDYNSPLHF
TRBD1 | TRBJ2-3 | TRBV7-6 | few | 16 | TGTGCCAGCAGCCCCCCTCAGGGGGTTAGCACAGATACGCAGTATTTT | CASSPPQGVSTDTQYF
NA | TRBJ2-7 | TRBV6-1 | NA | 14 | TGTGCCAGCAGTGAGCCTAGCGCACTCTACGAGCAGTACTTC | CASSEPSALYEQYF
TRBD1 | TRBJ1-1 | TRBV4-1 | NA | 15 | TGCGCCAGCAGCCAACAACAGGGGGCGAACACTGAAGCTTTCTTT | CASSQQQGANTEAFF
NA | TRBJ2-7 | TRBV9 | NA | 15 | TGTGCCAGCAGCGTAGGGGCGGGGATCTCCTACGAGCAGTACTTC | CASSVGAGISYEQYF
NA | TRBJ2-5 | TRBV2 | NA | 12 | TGTGCCAGCAACGGGATCCAAGAGACCCAGTACTTC | CASNGIQETQYF
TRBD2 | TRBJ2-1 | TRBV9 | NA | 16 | TGTGCCAGCAGCGTAAGCGGGGGGAACTCCTACAATGAGCAGTTCTTC | CASSVSGGNSYNEQFF